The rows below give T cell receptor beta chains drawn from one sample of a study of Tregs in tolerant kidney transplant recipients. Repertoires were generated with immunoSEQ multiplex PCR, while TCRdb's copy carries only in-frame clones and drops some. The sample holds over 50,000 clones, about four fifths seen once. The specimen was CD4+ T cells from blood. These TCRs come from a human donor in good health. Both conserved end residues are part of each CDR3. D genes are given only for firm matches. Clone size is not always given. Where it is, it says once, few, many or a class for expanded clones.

CASSFRGAMNTEAFF | TGTGCCAGCAGCTTTAGAGGGGCAATGAACACTGAAGCTTTCTTT | - | TRBJ1-1 | TRBV11-2 | -
CSVGQGLNTEAFF | TGCAGCGTGGGACAGGGGTTGAACACTGAAGCTTTCTTT | - | TRBJ1-1 | TRBV29-1 | TRBD1
CASSFTGSFGYGYTF | TGTGCCAGCAGCTTTACAGGGAGTTTTGGGTATGGCTACACCTTC | once | TRBJ1-2 | TRBV11-3 | -
CAWSRGDIYEQYF | TGTGCCTGGAGTAGAGGGGACATCTACGAGCAGTACTTC | - | TRBJ2-7 | TRBV30 | -
CASRIVGSYEQYF | TGTGCCAGCCGAATCGTCGGATCCTACGAGCAGTACTTC | once | TRBJ2-7 | TRBV27 | -
CASSRGTANTGELFF | TGTGCCAGCAGCCGGGGAACCGCGAACACCGGGGAGCTGTTTTTT | - | TRBJ2-2 | TRBV6-6 | -
CASSLGDSTEAFF | TGTGCCAGCAGCTTAGGGGATAGCACTGAAGCTTTCTTT | - | TRBJ1-1 | TRBV7-9 | -
CASSRSLAGGNEQFF | TGTGCCAGCAGCAGGTCCCTAGCGGGAGGTAATGAGCAGTTCTTC | - | TRBJ2-1 | TRBV5-4 | TRBD2
CASSKAQSWVPNTGELFF | TGTGCCAGCAGCAAAGCGCAGTCTTGGGTCCCCAACACCGGGGAGCTGTTTTTT | - | TRBJ2-2 | TRBV21-1 | -
CASSLGRASNYGYTF | TGTGCCAGCAGCTTAGGGAGGGCTTCTAACTATGGCTACACCTTC | - | TRBJ1-2 | TRBV11-3 | -
CAWSTGINQPQHF | TGTGCCTGGAGTACAGGGATAAATCAGCCCCAGCATTTT | - | TRBJ1-5 | TRBV30 | -